What follows are 28 T cell receptor beta chains derived from one specimen sequenced in a study of shared clonotypes between healthy human individuals (dated by TCRdb to 2019 to 2021). The method behind the library was the immunoSEQ multiplex PCR assay. Not all clones reach the TCRdb copy of this immuneACCESS table, which keeps in-frame sequences only. Checked studies attribute under half of the gap to unresolved V genes and leave the rest unexplained. A total of some 2.3 million clones appear in this sample, 85% to 95% of them only once. The top ten clones comprise approximately 0.4% of the sample. The sequencing input was naive CD4+ T cells from PBMCs. Sample cell subset or site, as interpreted from the label and publication: CD45RA+ positively selected. Source of these receptors: a man between 18 and 35 years old in good health. Some clones in this sample may be carry-over from other donors' samples.

Turning to this clone: This same CDR3 is encoded by further DNA sequences in the sample. V is TRBV9 and J is TRBJ1-1, with D maybe TRBD1 (6 bases). Trimming removed 0 bases from V and 1 base from J, with 7 bases in between. Per the germline V gene, CDR1 is SGDLS and CDR2 is YYNGEE. The CDR3 is made up of 14 amino acids. This CDR3 is CASSVAGENTEAFF. Written as DNA, the CDR3 is TGTGCCAGCAGCGTAGCAGGGGAGAACACTGAAGCTTTCTTT.

This clone was seen a few times. This rearrangement joins TRBV19 to TRBJ1-5; unclear D gene. Germline V gene data show CDR1 as LNHDA and CDR2 as SQIVND (reference sequence). The CDR3 is made up of 12 amino acids. V was cut by 8 bases and J by 9 bases, with 14 bases left in between. The CDR3 nucleotides read TGTGCCAGTGCCCCGCGACTTCCGCCCCAGCATTTT. This gives the protein CASAPRLPPQHF.

This chain connects TRBV28 to TRBJ2-7; D unresolved. CDR3 length: 15 amino acids. The V gene lost 3 bases and the J gene lost 1 base, with 13 bases spanning the gap. Germline loops: CDR1 MDHEN, CDR2 SYDVKM. CDR3 protein: CASSFFGRPSYEQYF. CDR3 DNA sequence: TGTGCCAGCAGTTTTTTTGGGCGGCCGTCCTACGAGCAGTACTTC. Using reference TRBV28 and TRBJ2-7 for the parts outside the CDR3, the full variable domain is DVKVTQSSRYLVKRTGEKVFLECVQDMDHENMFWYRQDPGLGLRLIYFSYDVKMKEKGDIPEGYSVSREKKERFSLILESASTNQTSMYLCASSFFGRPSYEQYFGPGTRLTVT.

The chain couples TRBV10-3 to TRBJ2-7, with D unresolved. This CDR3 comprises 14 residues. Looked up from germline, CDR1 is ENHRY and CDR2 is SYGVKD. Trimming cost V 0 bases and J 3 bases, with 9 bases left between them. CDR3 residues: CAISESDGNYEQYF. DNA of the CDR3: TGTGCCATCAGTGAGTCCGACGGTAACTACGAGCAGTACTTC.

J is TRBJ2-1 and V is TRBV28, with 11 bases identical to TRBD2. Germline V lookup: CDR1 MDHEN, CDR2 SYDVKM. The CDR3 length is 14 residues. The junction had 9 bases not matched to a gene; V was cut back by 10 bases and J by 7 bases. In nucleotides, the CDR3 is TGTGCCACCACGACTAGCGGGGTCAGGAATGAGCAGTTCTTC. Its protein product is CATTTSGVRNEQFF.

The table lists this clone with a count of one. V and J are TRBV6-6 and TRBJ2-5; D may be TRBD1 (6 bases). This CDR3 has 13 amino acids. Trimming took off 6 bases at V and 5 bases at J, with 13 bases between the two ends. The germline gives CDR1 MNHNY, CDR2 SVGAGI (reference sequence). CDR3 sequence: CASSNGTPETQYF. CDR3 in DNA: TGTGCCAGCAGCAACGGGACACCGGAGACCCAGTACTTC.

The chain is built from TRBV28 and TRBJ2-2; a weak D match, TRBD1 (5 bases). Germline V gene data show CDR1 as MDHEN and CDR2 as SYDVKM. The CDR3 covers 14 residues. V lost 7 bases and J 6 bases, leaving 15 bases between the germline ends. CDR3 sequence: CASTGPGSSGELFF. The CDR3 nucleotides are TGTGCCAGCACCGGTCCAGGGTCGTCCGGGGAGCTGTTTTTT.

The chain has TRBV7-3 and TRBJ2-2; 8 positions agree with TRBD2. The V gene's germline CDR1 is SGHTA and CDR2 FQGTGA. V lost 7 bases and J lost 0; bases outside the gene matches: 7. The CDR3 spans 16 residues. This CDR3 reads CASTRGGGTNTGELFF. The CDR3 DNA follows: TGTGCCAGCACCCGGGGGGGCGGAACGAACACCGGGGAGCTGTTTTTT. Filled out from reference TRBV7-3 and TRBJ2-2, the complete variable domain reads GAGVSQTPSNKVTEKGKYVELRCDPISGHTALYWYRQSLGQGPEFLIYFQGTGAADDSGLPNDRFFAVRPEGSVSTLKIQRTERGDSAVYLCASTRGGGTNTGELFFGEGSRLTVL.

J is TRBJ2-7 and V is TRBV6-6, with 14 bases that match TRBD2. Losses at the gene ends were 7 bases for V and 4 bases for J; bases not matched to a gene: 6. The germline V gene encodes CDR1 MNHNY and CDR2 SVGAGI (reference sequence). CDR3 size: 15 residues. The CDR3 nucleotides read TGTGCCAGCACCAGGGGGACTAGCGGGAGTTACGAGCAGTACTTC. Protein sequence: CASTRGTSGSYEQYF.

A word on this clone: Other nucleotide sequences in the sample specify the same CDR3. This chain uses TRBV7-9 with TRBJ1-1; 7 bases align to TRBD1. Germline trimming cut 6 bases from V and 0 bases from J; bases unmatched to any gene: 4. The CDR3 length is 14 residues. CDR1 and CDR2 (germline): SEHNR, FQNEAQ (reference sequence). In nucleotides, the CDR3 is TGTGCCAGCAGTTCCGACAGGGTGAACACTGAAGCTTTCTTT. Protein: CASSSDRVNTEAFF.

The rearrangement links TRBV4-2 to TRBJ2-5, with TRBD1 matching over 7 bases. CDR1 and CDR2 from the germline V gene are LGHNA and YNFKEQ. J gave up 3 bases and V 0 bases, and 4 bases lay outside the gene matches. The CDR3 consists of 15 residues. DNA of the CDR3: TGTGCCAGCAGCCAAGATTCGACAGGGAAAGAGACCCAGTACTTC. Protein: CASSQDSTGKETQYF.

The rearrangement joins TRBV28 to TRBJ1-4; D may be TRBD1 (5 bases). The CDR3 has 15 residues. The V gene's germline CDR1 is MDHEN and CDR2 SYDVKM. V dropped 3 bases and J dropped 3 bases, with 11 bases sitting between them. The CDR3 sequence: CASSFRGGANEKLFF. The CDR3 DNA is TGTGCCAGCAGTTTCCGGGGCGGAGCTAATGAAAAACTGTTTTTT. The full variable domain, its missing parts supplied by reference TRBV28 and TRBJ1-4, is DVKVTQSSRYLVKRTGEKVFLECVQDMDHENMFWYRQDPGLGLRLIYFSYDVKMKEKGDIPEGYSVSREKKERFSLILESASTNQTSMYLCASSFRGGANEKLFFGSGTQLSVL.

This clone occurred once. The chain couples TRBV7-6 to TRBJ2-4, with D unresolved. Germline values: CDR1 SGHVS, CDR2 FNYEAQ. The V end was cut by 2 bases, the J end by 4 bases, with 15 bases between. The CDR3 is made up of 16 amino acids. The DNA for the CDR3 is TGTGCCAGCAGCTTACGCCTACCGGGCACTAAAAACATTCAGTACTTC. It is translated as CASSLRLPGTKNIQYF.

This clone was observed a single time. The chain recombines TRBV18 with TRBJ1-1; the match to TRBD1 covers 8 bases. The ends lost 6 bases at V and 0 bases at J; junction bases unmatched: 6. The CDR3 runs to 15 residues. Germline-derived CDR1 and CDR2 are KGHSH and LQKENI. The CDR3 coding sequence is TGTGCCAGCTCTCAGGGGGCGGGAATGAACACTGAAGCTTTCTTT. Protein: CASSQGAGMNTEAFF.

This rearrangement joins TRBV7-2 to TRBJ2-5; a possible D gene is TRBD2 (5 bases). The V end lost 0 bases, the J end lost 3 bases, and 8 bases lay between the germline ends. Looked up from germline, CDR1 is SGHTA and CDR2 is FQGNSA. CDR3 length equals 14 residues. CDR3 sequence: CASSLAFGEETQYF. The CDR3 DNA sequence: TGTGCCAGCAGCTTAGCTTTCGGGGAAGAGACCCAGTACTTC.

Points on this clone: This sample also contains other DNA sequences that code for the same CDR3. The chain joins TRBV6-6 to TRBJ1-2, with D maybe TRBD1 (5 bases). Trimming left V 6 bases short and J 7 bases short, with 9 bases between. Per germline, CDR1 MNHNY and CDR2 SVGAGI (reference sequence). CDR3 length equals 11 residues. CDR3 sequence: CASRGTGGYTF. In DNA form, the CDR3 reads TGTGCCAGCAGGGGGACTGGTGGCTACACCTTC.

This sequence joins TRBV5-4 and TRBJ2-5, with unresolved D. The length of the CDR3 is 15 residues. V was pared by 0 bases and J by 0 bases, with 9 bases between. CDR1 and CDR2 from the germline V gene are SGHNT and YYREEE (reference sequence). CDR3 protein: CASSLDGRDQETQYF. Written as DNA, the CDR3 is TGTGCCAGCAGCTTGGACGGAAGAGACCAAGAGACCCAGTACTTC.

As to this clone: Additional DNA sequences in this sample encode the identical CDR3. This chain joins TRBV5-4 and TRBJ1-4; 9 bases align to TRBD1. Germline V CDR1 and CDR2: SGHNT, YYREEE (reference sequence). V trimming: 4 bases; J trimming: 0 bases; junction bases outside the gene matches: 4. The CDR3 is made up of 16 amino acids. The chain's CDR3 is CASSKGQGATNEKLFF. The DNA of the CDR3 is TGTGCCAGCAGCAAGGGACAGGGAGCAACTAATGAAAAACTGTTTTTT.

This clone was detected only a few times. The V call is TRBV6-6, the J call TRBJ1-3; D is unclear. This CDR3 has 16 amino acids. CDR1 and CDR2 (germline): MNHNY, SVGAGI (reference sequence). Trimming took 4 bases from V and 0 from J, leaving 13 bases between them. DNA of the CDR3: TGTGCCAGCAGTTCCCTCGACGGGAGCTCTGGAAACACCATATATTTT. Translation: CASSSLDGSSGNTIYF.

There are a few counts of this clone. Other nucleotide sequences from this sample produce the same CDR3. The chain's CDR3 is CASSVDGSSYEQYF. The CDR3 nucleotides read TGTGCCAGCAGCGTAGACGGAAGCTCCTACGAGCAGTACTTC. This rearrangement joins TRBV9 to TRBJ2-7; D unclear. Germline V gene sequence: CDR1 SGDLS, CDR2 YYNGEE. The CDR3 has 14 residues. V was trimmed by 0 bases and J by 0 bases, leaving 7 bases between them.

The chain is built from TRBV7-3 and TRBJ2-7, with D possibly being TRBD2 (8 bases). The CDR3 totals 16 residues. Trimming removed 5 bases at V and 1 base at J, with 18 bases between. Germline CDR1 reads SGHTA; CDR2 reads FQGTGA. The CDR3 here is CASSPGGAGGSYEQYF. CDR3 coding DNA: TGTGCCAGCAGCCCAGGGGGTGCGGGAGGTTCCTACGAGCAGTACTTC.

V and J are TRBV25-1 and TRBJ2-5, with TRBD1 as a possible D gene (5 bases). CDR3 length equals 14 residues. Deletions cut 6 bases from V and 1 base from J, with 12 bases between. Germline loops: CDR1 MGHDK, CDR2 SYGVNS. DNA of the CDR3: TGTGCCAGCAGCCTAGGACAAGCCCAAGAGACCCAGTACTTC. Amino acid sequence: CASSLGQAQETQYF.

This clone was seen just once. The J gene is TRBJ2-3, the V gene TRBV15; the D is unclear. The CDR3 is 13 residues long. The germline V gene has CDR1 LNHNV and CDR2 YYDKDF (reference sequence). V shed 4 bases and J shed 0 bases, with 5 bases lying between them. In nucleotides, the CDR3 is TGTGCCACCAGCATGAGGAGCACAGATACGCAGTATTTT. Amino acids: CATSMRSTDTQYF.

The chain's CDR3 is CASSLAGPPWAYEQYF. The CDR3 coding sequence is TGTGCCAGCAGCCTCGCAGGACCCCCTTGGGCCTACGAGCAGTACTTC. The V and J genes are TRBV7-9 and TRBJ2-7; D is unclear. This CDR3 region has 16 residues. V gave up 5 bases and J gave up 2 bases, with 19 bases separating them. Germline V CDR1 and CDR2: SEHNR, FQNEAQ (reference sequence).

The V call is TRBV5-6, the J call TRBJ2-7; D remains unclear. CDR1 and CDR2 (germline): SGHDT, YYEEEE. The V and J ends lost 0 bases and 7 bases respectively, with 8 bases between them. The CDR3 consists of 12 residues. The CDR3, as DNA: TGTGCCAGCAGCTTGGAGATGGGTGAGCAGTACTTC. It codes for CASSLEMGEQYF. The whole variable domain, remainder taken from reference TRBV5-6 and TRBJ2-7, is DAGVTQSPTHLIKTRGQQVTLRCSPKSGHDTVSWYQQALGQGPQFIFQYYEEEERQRGNFPDRFSGHQFPNYSSELNVNALLLGDSALYLCASSLEMGEQYFGPGTRLTVT.

J is TRBJ2-1 and V is TRBV7-9; tentative D call: TRBD2 (5 bases). The CDR3 has 15 residues. Trimming stripped 2 bases from V and 7 bases from J, with 15 bases between. CDR1 is SEHNR, CDR2 FQNEAQ, per germline (reference sequence). CDR3 residues: CASSLSRGAVNEQFF. In nucleotides, the CDR3 is TGTGCCAGCAGCTTATCTCGGGGTGCAGTGAATGAGCAGTTCTTC. The entire variable domain, with the rest obtained from reference TRBV7-9 and TRBJ2-1, is as follows: DTGVSQNPRHKITKRGQNVTFRCDPISEHNRLYWYRQTLGQGPEFLTYFQNEAQLEKSRLLSDRFSAERPKGSFSTLEIQRTEQGDSAMYLCASSLSRGAVNEQFFGPGTRLTVL.

The chain joins TRBV11-2 to TRBJ2-1, with 13 nucleotides matching TRBD2. This CDR3 comprises 15 residues. The V gene end was trimmed by 5 bases and the J gene end by 9 bases; junction bases not matched to a gene: 7. Germline loops: CDR1 SGHAT, CDR2 FQNNGV. CDR3 sequence (DNA): TGTGCCAGCAGCATGGGACTAGCGGGATCTTTTGAGCAGTTCTTC. Encoded protein: CASSMGLAGSFEQFF.

The rearrangement joins TRBV19 to TRBJ2-1, with 9 bases fitting TRBD1. V lost 3 bases to trimming and J lost 5 bases; unmatched junction nucleotides: 5. CDR1 and CDR2 from the germline V gene are LNHDA and SQIVND (reference sequence). The CDR3 contains 15 residues. CDR3 sequence: CASSIKGQGHNEQFF. The CDR3 DNA sequence: TGTGCCAGTAGTATCAAGGGACAGGGCCACAATGAGCAGTTCTTC.